This T cell receptor beta chain was observed in a study of CD8+ T cells in alopecia areata. Study summary: Dosing with tofacitinib proceeded for 6 to 18 months, followed by 6 months off drug.

Study-level findings and limits: Relative to normal scalp, lesional scalp, especially alopecia totalis/universalis, showed higher clonality. Scalp sample sequencing also detects resident alphabeta T cells of normal skin.

With respect to this clone: Its antigen is currently unknown.

Extracted RNA was reverse transcribed into cDNA, the sequencing template. The assay was immunoSEQ multiplex PCR, and TCRdb's table has in-frame clones only and misses some. The sample includes 170,000 or so clones, about 60% of them seen just once. Germline CDR1 is SGHTA and CDR2 is FQGNSA. Between the trimmed V and J ends, which lost 5 bases and 6 bases, there was a span of 13 bases. The CDR3 is made up of 14 amino acids. Source: CD4+ T cells sorted from blood, taken at week 0. The sequence derives from a human donor with alopecia areata. The genes are TRBV7-2 and TRBJ2-2; D possibly matches TRBD1 or TRBD2 (6 bases each). The DNA for the CDR3 is TGTGCCAGCAGCAATATAAGGGGGGCCGGGGAGCTGTTTTTT. Encoded protein: CASSNIRGAGELFF. The full variable domain, in which reference TRBV7-2 and TRBJ2-2 provide the parts outside the CDR3, is GAGVSQSPSNKVTEKGKDVELRCDPISGHTALYWYRQSLGQGLEFLIYFQGNSAPDKSGLPSDRFSAERTGGSVSTLTIQRTQQEDSAVYLCASSNIRGAGELFFGEGSRLTVL.